The rows below give T cell receptor beta chains drawn from one sample of a study of immunodeficiency. Produced via immunoSEQ multiplex PCR; TCRdb's table is partial and in-frame only. The sample includes over a thousand clones, over 90% of them seen just once. Source material: CD8+ T cells from blood. The receptors originated from a human donor in good health. Both conserved end residues are part of each CDR3. A D gene is named only where the DNA matches it firmly. Part of the rows lack a size; the others show once, few, many or a class for expanded clones.

V gene,CDR3 length,D gene,J gene,clone size,CDR3 protein,CDR3 DNA
TRBV20-1,11,NA,TRBJ2-7,NA,CSASGYYEQYF,TGCAGTGCCAGCGGGTATTACGAGCAGTACTTC
TRBV4-2,15,NA,TRBJ1-5,few,CASSQAQYSNQPQHF,TGTGCCAGCAGCCAAGCCCAGTATAGCAATCAGCCCCAGCATTTT
TRBV29-1,11,NA,TRBJ1-2,NA,CSVDARRGYTF,TGCAGCGTTGACGCAAGGCGGGGCTACACCTTC
TRBV15,13,NA,TRBJ1-4,NA,CATSATTNEKLFF,TGTGCCACCAGCGCTACAACTAATGAAAAACTGTTTTTT
TRBV5-4,15,NA,TRBJ1-2,NA,CASSPTRGFNYGYTF,TGTGCCAGCAGCCCAACAAGGGGATTTAACTATGGCTACACCTTC
TRBV5-1,16,NA,TRBJ2-5,NA,CASSFSRGRSQETQYF,TGCGCCAGCAGCTTTAGCAGGGGTAGAAGCCAAGAGACCCAGTACTTC
TRBV4-2,16,TRBD1,TRBJ1-5,NA,CASSQEQGASNQPQHF,TGTGCCAGCAGCCAAGAACAGGGGGCGAGCAATCAGCCCCAGCATTTT
TRBV6-1,18,TRBD1,TRBJ1-5,few,CASSEALITTGRNQPQHF,TGTGCCAGCAGTGAAGCCCTAATTACGACAGGGAGGAATCAGCCCCAGCATTTT
TRBV3-1/TRBV3-2,17,TRBD1,TRBJ2-2,once,CASSQVGSGQGFGELFF,TGTGCCAGCAGCCAGGTCGGGTCGGGACAGGGATTCGGGGAGCTGTTTTTT
TRBV12-5,12,NA,TRBJ1-1,NA,CASGLLSAEAFF,TGTGCTAGTGGTTTACTTTCAGCAGAAGCTTTCTTT
TRBV6-5,12,NA,TRBJ2-1,once,CASSTGPGVQFF,TGTGCCAGCAGTACGGGACCCGGCGTTCAGTTCTTC
TRBV14,17,TRBD2,TRBJ2-1,NA,CASSHPGAGGRWGEQFF,TGTGCCAGCAGCCATCCCGGCGCGGGGGGGCGTTGGGGTGAGCAGTTCTTC
TRBV5-1,16,NA,TRBJ2-2,NA,CASSLAVATNTGELFF,TGCGCCAGCAGCTTGGCGGTAGCCACGAACACCGGGGAGCTGTTTTTT
TRBV4-1,16,NA,TRBJ2-5,NA,CASSSRGGRSRETQYF,TGCGCCAGCAGCTCCAGGGGAGGGAGGTCGAGGGAGACCCAGTACTTC
TRBV18,15,NA,TRBJ2-5,NA,CASSTTGGSQETQYF,TGTGCCAGCTCAACCACGGGTGGCAGCCAAGAGACCCAGTACTTC
TRBV9,14,NA,TRBJ2-3,NA,CASQQTGFTDTQYF,TGTGCCAGCCAACAGACAGGCTTCACAGATACGCAGTATTTT
TRBV10-2,11,NA,TRBJ2-7,once,CASRTTYEQYF,TGCGCCAGCCGGACTACCTACGAGCAGTACTTC
TRBV4-2,12,NA,TRBJ2-1,few,CASSQPLDEQFF,TGTGCCAGCAGCCAACCACTGGATGAGCAGTTCTTC
TRBV7-2,15,TRBD2,TRBJ2-7,NA,CASSQPGLGPFEQYF,TGTGCCAGCAGCCAGCCGGGACTAGGGCCCTTCGAGCAGTACTTC
TRBV14,16,NA,TRBJ1-1,NA,CASSHMTGDRYTEAFF,TGTGCCAGCAGCCACATGACAGGTGATAGGTACACTGAAGCTTTCTTT
TRBV2,15,TRBD1,TRBJ1-3,NA,CAGSPPTGDGSTIYF,TGTGCCGGTTCCCCCCCGACAGGGGATGGTAGCACCATATATTTT
TRBV23-1,15,NA,TRBJ2-7,NA,CASSITGLSFYEQYF,TGCGCCAGCAGTATCACAGGGTTAAGTTTCTACGAGCAGTACTTC
TRBV7-4,14,TRBD1,TRBJ2-3,NA,CADDGTVFTDTQYF,TGTGCCGACGACGGGACAGTATTCACTGATACGCAGTATTTT
TRBV2,15,NA,TRBJ2-3,once,CASSSNGHLTDTQYF,TGTGCCAGCAGCTCTAATGGACACCTCACAGATACGCAGTATTTT
TRBV27,13,NA,TRBJ2-3,NA,CASSRGSTDTQYF,TGTGCCAGCAGTCGTGGCAGCACAGATACGCAGTATTTT
TRBV9,17,NA,TRBJ1-4,once,CASSAPGGISTNEKLFF,TGTGCCAGCAGCGCCCCGGGGGGGATCTCCACTAATGAAAAACTGTTTTTT
TRBV19,16,NA,TRBJ2-7,NA,CASSSLFGPEYYEQYF,TGTGCCAGTAGTTCCCTGTTTGGACCCGAATACTACGAGCAGTACTTC
TRBV27,13,NA,TRBJ1-2,once,CASSLRGNYGYTF,TGTGCCAGCAGTTTAAGGGGTAACTATGGCTACACCTTC
TRBV5-1,14,TRBD2,TRBJ2-1,NA,CASSLSGGYNEQFF,TGCGCCAGCAGCCTTAGCGGGGGCTACAATGAGCAGTTCTTC
TRBV27,16,NA,TRBJ1-5,NA,CASSLAGEGRNQPQHF,TGTGCCAGCAGTTTAGCGGGGGAAGGAAGAAATCAGCCCCAGCATTTT
TRBV19,17,TRBD2,TRBJ2-1,NA,CASSRPDAGGTYNEQFF,TGTGCCAGTAGCCGACCCGATGCGGGAGGAACCTACAATGAGCAGTTCTTC
TRBV5-8,15,NA,TRBJ2-2,NA,CASSLDGTLLGELFF,TGTGCCAGCAGCTTGGATGGGACCCTCCTCGGGGAGCTGTTTTTT
TRBV27,17,TRBD1,TRBJ2-7,NA,CASSLLRPGTGGYEQYF,TGTGCCAGCAGTTTACTCCGGCCCGGGACAGGGGGCTACGAGCAGTACTTC
TRBV10-2,15,TRBD1,TRBJ1-5,NA,CASSLTDRGDQPQHF,TGCGCCAGCAGTTTAACGGACAGGGGAGACCAGCCCCAGCATTTT
TRBV3-1/TRBV3-2,20,TRBD2,TRBJ2-5,NA,CASSQDPRLAGGRHPETQYF,TGTGCCAGCAGCCAAGATCCTCGACTAGCGGGGGGCCGACATCCAGAGACCCAGTACTTC
TRBV5-4,12,NA,TRBJ2-7,NA,CASRSDNYEQYF,TGTGCCAGCAGATCGGACAACTACGAGCAGTACTTC
TRBV18,12,TRBD1,TRBJ2-1,once,CASSPPGQGGFF,TGTGCCAGCTCACCACCGGGACAGGGCGGGTTCTTC
TRBV11-2,15,NA,TRBJ2-6,NA,CASTQMGAGANVLTF,TGTGCCAGCACCCAGATGGGGGCTGGGGCCAACGTCCTGACTTTC
TRBV27,14,NA,TRBJ2-7,NA,CASSSSGGSYEQYF,TGTGCCAGCAGTTCCTCGGGCGGATCCTACGAGCAGTACTTC
TRBV5-1,13,NA,TRBJ2-1,NA,CASSDTGYNEQFF,TGCGCCAGCAGCGACACAGGGTACAATGAGCAGTTCTTC
TRBV7-9,14,TRBD1,TRBJ2-7,NA,CASSSGQGNYEQYF,TGTGCCAGCAGCTCCGGACAGGGAAATTACGAGCAGTACTTC
TRBV7-6,14,NA,TRBJ1-1,NA,CASSLTRANTEAFF,TGTGCCAGCAGCTTAACGAGGGCGAACACTGAAGCTTTCTTT
TRBV14,15,NA,TRBJ1-2,NA,CASSQDPGQPYGYTF,TGTGCCAGCAGCCAAGATCCGGGGCAACCGTATGGCTACACCTTC
TRBV5-4,16,NA,TRBJ1-3,few,CASSRDARSSGNTIYF,TGTGCCAGCAGCAGGGACGCCCGAAGCTCTGGAAACACCATATATTTT
TRBV3-1/TRBV3-2,15,TRBD1,TRBJ2-1,NA,CASSQSRGLNNEQFF,TGTGCCAGCAGCCAAAGCAGGGGGCTAAACAATGAGCAGTTCTTC
TRBV24-1,14,NA,TRBJ2-5,NA,CATSGDSIQETQYF,TGTGCCACCAGTGGTGACAGCATCCAAGAGACCCAGTACTTC
TRBV7-9,16,TRBD1,TRBJ1-2,NA,CASSPGQGVRVYGYTF,TGTGCCAGCAGTCCGGGACAGGGGGTCCGAGTTTATGGCTACACCTTC
TRBV27,19,TRBD1,TRBJ2-3,NA,CASRERGPARVGATDTQYF,TGTGCCAGCCGGGAAAGGGGGCCGGCGCGCGTCGGAGCCACAGATACGCAGTATTTT
TRBV13,18,NA,TRBJ2-7,NA,CASSLVRLKSSRKIEQYF,TGTGCCAGCAGCTTAGTAAGACTGAAGAGTAGTAGGAAAATCGAGCAGTACTTC
TRBV7-8,14,NA,TRBJ2-7,NA,CASSFDRPYYEQYF,TGTGCCAGCAGCTTCGACAGGCCGTACTACGAGCAGTACTTC
TRBV29-1,11,NA,TRBJ2-7,NA,CSVERGYEQYF,TGCAGCGTTGAACGGGGTTACGAGCAGTACTTC
TRBV6-1,16,TRBD1,TRBJ2-2,NA,CASSVHRGLNTGELFF,TGTGCCAGCAGTGTCCACAGGGGGTTAAACACCGGGGAGCTGTTTTTT
TRBV7-8,19,NA,TRBJ2-6,NA,CASRLGWSGDLSGANVLTF,TGTGCCAGCAGGCTAGGGTGGTCAGGGGACCTCTCTGGGGCCAACGTCCTGACTTTC
TRBV6-6,12,NA,TRBJ1-2,NA,CASSVGGGGYTF,TGTGCCAGCAGCGTAGGGGGGGGTGGCTACACCTTC
TRBV18,15,TRBD1,TRBJ1-2,once,CASSPPGQGRYGYTF,TGTGCCAGCTCACCGCCCGGACAGGGGCGCTATGGCTACACCTTC